Following are 6 T cell receptor beta chains from one sample sequenced in a study of blood T cell repertoires in COVID-19. Libraries were prepared by immunoSEQ multiplex PCR; TCRdb keeps only in-frame clonotypes and omits some of them. In the table there are around 300,000 clones, around 87% of which are singletons. The sample was peripheral blood. These receptors were taken from a young woman who had recovered from COVID-19.

This rearrangement joins TRBV6-1 to TRBJ2-5, with TRBD2 as a possible D gene (6 bases). Germline lookup yields CDR1 MNHNS and CDR2 SASEGT. CDR3 length: 16 residues. The germline V and J ends were trimmed by 1 base and 1 base, with 13 bases remaining between them. The CDR3 sequence: CASSEVYRGTQETQYF. CDR3 in DNA: TGTGCCAGCAGTGAAGTTTATCGCGGGACCCAAGAGACCCAGTACTTC.

V and J are TRBV5-6 and TRBJ2-7; perhaps TRBD1 as D (6 bases). V was clipped by 0 bases and J by 1 base, with 11 bases between them. The CDR3 extends over 15 amino acids. CDR1 is SGHDT and CDR2 is YYEEEE in the germline V gene. CDR3 in amino acids: CASSLAGRGSYEQYF. The CDR3 nucleotides are TGTGCCAGCAGCTTGGCAGGCAGGGGTTCCTACGAGCAGTACTTC.

This clone has only a few counts. The chain recombines TRBV6-5 with TRBJ2-7, with unresolved D. CDR1 MNHEY and CDR2 SVGAGI come from the germline V gene. V lost 4 bases, J lost 3 bases, and 13 bases lay in between. CDR3 size: 14 residues. CDR3 nucleotide sequence: TGTGCCAGCAGTTCCCCGTTGACTTTCTACGAGCAGTACTTC. It specifies CASSSPLTFYEQYF.

The V call is TRBV5-1, the J call TRBJ1-2; TRBD1 agrees at 8 bases. V lost 4 bases to trimming and J lost 8 bases; unmatched junction nucleotides: 7. CDR3 size: 13 residues. Germline loops: CDR1 SGHRS, CDR2 YFSETQ. The CDR3, as DNA: TGCGCCAGCAGCGACAACAGGGGGGGAGGCTACACCTTC. It codes for CASSDNRGGGYTF.

The table lists this clone with a count of one. This rearrangement joins TRBV7-2 to TRBJ2-7; 10 nucleotides align to TRBD2. The ends lost 3 bases at V and 9 bases at J; junction bases unmatched: 11. Germline CDR1 and CDR2: SGHTA and FQGNSA. The CDR3 contains 15 residues. This CDR3 reads CASSFSASGSHGQYF. The DNA for the CDR3 is TGTGCCAGCAGCTTTTCGGCTAGCGGGAGCCATGGGCAGTACTTC.

The chain employs TRBV12-5 and TRBJ2-4; 10 bases map to TRBD1. J was trimmed by 9 bases and V by 6 bases; bases with no gene match: 17. The CDR3 runs 17 residues. The germline gives CDR1 LGHNT, CDR2 FRNRAP. The CDR3 coding sequence is TGTGCTAGTGGCCAAAGACAGGGGGCATTAAAACCCTTCATTCAGTACTTC. This gives the protein CASGQRQGALKPFIQYF.